The 8 T cell receptor beta chains below were found in one sample sequenced in a study of T-cell memory formation after mild COVID-19. In TCRdb, the 5' RACE reads were re-called with MiXCR into one record per CDR3 protein. The data contain 470,000 or so distinct CDR3 sequences, about 20% of them seen just once; the ten biggest clones take up roughly a fifth. What was sequenced was PBMCs or a T cell subset sorted from them (not recorded which). Receptor source: a young man who had mild COVID-19 (a few samples of this study predate the infection). Cell type and time point are not known.

This clonotype was counted between two and nine times. This chain connects TRBV6-1 to TRBJ2-5; TRBD1 agrees at 9 bases. Germline loops: CDR1 MNHNS, CDR2 SASEGT. The CDR3 is 14 amino acids. V shed 7 bases and J 4 bases; nucleotides not matched to a gene: 7. In DNA, the CDR3 is TGTGCCAGCATAGACAGGGGGGGTTCAGAGACCCAGTACTTC. The encoded protein is CASIDRGGSETQYF.

Only a few counts were recorded for this clonotype. This chain links TRBV5-1 with TRBJ2-1; TRBD2 matches at 10 bases. The CDR3 sequence is 15 residues long. Germline lookup yields CDR1 SGHRS and CDR2 YFSETQ. Unmatched junction bases numbered 6, after V lost 2 bases and J lost 7 bases. The CDR3 DNA follows: TGCGCCAGCAGCTTTAGCGGGGGGACTACGAATGAGCAGTTCTTC. It codes for CASSFSGGTTNEQFF.

This clonotype came up a few times. The genes are TRBV6-5 and TRBJ1-1, with 7 bases that match TRBD1. The CDR3 is 13 amino acids. The ends lost 8 bases at V and 6 bases at J; junction bases unmatched: 9. Looked up from germline, CDR1 is MNHEY and CDR2 is SVGAGI. The DNA for the CDR3 is TGTGCCAGCGGGGGGGACAGAGGTCCTGAAGCTTTCTTT. It is translated as CASGGDRGPEAFF.

In its sample, this clonotype was seen a few times. V gene TRBV20-1 combines with J gene TRBJ2-3; D is perhaps TRBD2 (6 bases). CDR1 is DFQATT and CDR2 is SNEGSKA in the germline V gene (reference sequence). Between the trimmed V and J ends, which lost 3 bases and 3 bases, there was a span of 10 bases. This CDR3 is 13 amino acids long. Here the CDR3 DNA reads TGCAGTGCTAGTCGAGGGAGGACAGATACGCAGTATTTT. Amino acids: CSASRGRTDTQYF.

The V gene is TRBV3-1, the J gene TRBJ2-1, with 11 bases aligning to TRBD2. The V gene end was trimmed by 4 bases and the J gene end by 6 bases; junction bases not matched to a gene: 8. The CDR3 loop spans 16 amino acids. Germline V gene data show CDR1 as LGHDT and CDR2 as YNNKEL (reference sequence). Here the CDR3 reads CASSLHSGGASNEQFF. The CDR3 bases are TGTGCCAGCAGCCTACATAGCGGGGGGGCCTCCAATGAGCAGTTCTTC.

The CDR3 reads CASSLQGGNEKLFF. CDR3 DNA: TGCGCCAGCAGCCTCCAGGGTGGTAATGAAAAACTGTTTTTT. The chain has TRBV4-3 and TRBJ1-4, with D possibly TRBD1 on 5 matching bases. The V gene lost 4 bases and the J gene lost 4 bases, with 10 bases spanning the gap. Germline-derived CDR1 and CDR2 are LGHNA and YSLEER. The CDR3 covers 14 residues.

The chain's CDR3 is CASSLSGRAPDTQYF. The DNA of the CDR3 is TGTGCCAGCAGCTTAAGCGGGAGGGCCCCAGATACGCAGTATTTT. The chain combines TRBV7-3 with TRBJ2-3, with 9 bases that match TRBD2. This CDR3 has 15 amino acids. The J segment lost 4 bases and the V segment lost 1 base, leaving 3 bases of the junction unmatched. CDR1 and CDR2 (germline): SGHTA, FQGTGA.

This clonotype was observed a few times. The chain uses TRBV20-1 and TRBJ2-5, with a tentative D call TRBD2 (7 bases). Germline lookup yields CDR1 DFQATT and CDR2 SNEGSKA (reference sequence). This CDR3 comprises 14 residues. Deletions cut 3 bases from V and 9 bases from J, with 20 bases between. CDR3 sequence reads: CSAREGGPKSPQYF. DNA of the CDR3: TGCAGTGCTAGGGAGGGGGGGCCAAAAAGTCCCCAGTACTTC.